These T cell receptor beta chains were read from a single sample in a study of T-cell reconstitution after alpha-beta-depleted transplantation in children. TCRdb re-analysed the PCR reads in MiXCR, keeping a single row per CDR3 protein. Altogether around 94,000 distinct CDR3 sequences are present, about 7.5% being singletons, with the ten largest covering about a sixth. The source material was PBMCs, sampled before TCRalphabeta/CD19-depleted stem cell transplant. The receptors here all came from a boy younger than 10 with acute lymphoblastic leukemia, due to receive a stem cell transplant. Each CDR3 is given with its conserved first and last residue. A D gene is named only where the DNA matches it firmly. Where a row states a size, it is once, few, many or the class of an expanded clone; other rows omit it.

>TRBV20-1|few|TRBD1|TRBJ1-3
TGCAGTGCTAGAGAAAGGACAGGGCAAGGAAACACCATATATTTT
CSARERTGQGNTIYF
>TRBV7-9|many|-|TRBJ2-5
TGTGCCAGCAGCTTAACAGGGAGTCTGGGAGAGACCCAGTACTTC
CASSLTGSLGETQYF
>TRBV12-5|medium-sized|-|TRBJ2-6
TGTGCTAGTGGTTGGGGTGGCTCTGGGGCCAACGTCCTGACTTTC
CASGWGGSGANVLTF
>TRBV11-2|-|TRBD2|TRBJ2-7
TGTGCCAGCAGCTCAGCAACGGGAGGGTATCGGCAGTACTTC
CASSSATGGYRQYF
>TRBV12-3/TRBV12-4|-|-|TRBJ1-1
TGTGCCGGCAGTTACAGGCTGAACACTGAAGCTTTCTTT
CAGSYRLNTEAFF
>TRBV12-3/TRBV12-4|many|-|TRBJ1-2
TGTGCCAGCAGTCCGCATGGCTACACCTTC
CASSPHGYTF
>TRBV4-3|many|-|TRBJ2-5
TGCGCCAGCAGCCCTCTAGCGTACCAAGAGACCCAGTACTTC
CASSPLAYQETQYF
>TRBV20-1|many|TRBD1|TRBJ1-5
TGCAGTGCCTTTCCCGGGACAGGGGACGGTCAGCCCCAGCATTTT
CSAFPGTGDGQPQHF
>TRBV5-5|-|-|TRBJ1-2
TGTGCCAGCAGCTTGGTTGTCCAGGCGTATGGCTACACCTTC
CASSLVVQAYGYTF
>TRBV5-6|few|-|TRBJ2-3
TGTGCCAGCAGCTTGGTCGGGGTGTCGGGCACAGATACGCAGTATTTT
CASSLVGVSGTDTQYF
>TRBV23-1|-|-|TRBJ2-3
TGCGCCAGCAGTCACGGCGGGGACACAGATACGCAGTATTTT
CASSHGGDTDTQYF
>TRBV5-5|many|-|TRBJ1-3
TGTGCCAGCAGCCGGGTGGATGGAAACACCATATATTTT
CASSRVDGNTIYF
>TRBV11-2|few|TRBD2|TRBJ2-4
TGTGCCAGCAGCTTACTAGCGGGGCGGAACATTCAGTACTTC
CASSLLAGRNIQYF
>TRBV5-1|many|TRBD2|TRBJ2-1
TGCGCCAGCAGCCAGGGACTAGCGGGGGGATACAATGAGCAGTTCTTC
CASSQGLAGGYNEQFF
>TRBV18|many|-|TRBJ2-1
TGTGCCAGCTCACTCCCGCGGGGGACAGCAAATGAGCAGTTCTTC
CASSLPRGTANEQFF
>TRBV6-6|-|-|TRBJ2-7
TGTGCCAGCGCACTAGCCTACGAGCAGTACTTC
CASALAYEQYF
>TRBV2|many|TRBD2|TRBJ2-3
TGTGCCAGCAGTGTTAAAAGCGGGGCCACAGATACGCAGTATTTT
CASSVKSGATDTQYF
>TRBV20-1|many|TRBD1|TRBJ1-2
TGCAGTGCTACAGGGGGCCCCTATGGCTACACCTTC
CSATGGPYGYTF
>TRBV6-6|many|-|TRBJ2-3
TGTGCCAGCAGCGGCATCGGGTGGGATACGCAGTATTTT
CASSGIGWDTQYF
>TRBV18|-|-|TRBJ2-3
TGTGCCAGCTCACGATTTAGCGGCGCGGCCTCTAGCACAGATACGCAGTATTTT
CASSRFSGAASSTDTQYF